The present T cell receptor beta chain was sequenced within a study of OX40 agonist ivuxolimab in advanced cancers. Study in general: Patients were treated with ivuxolimab, an agonistic anti-OX40 (CD134) antibody.

Method: immunoSEQ multiplex PCR; TCRdb's copy keeps in-frame clones and lacks some. The sample shows just under 65,000 clones, approximately 90% of them seen only once. Germline CDR1 reads MNHEY; CDR2 reads SVGAGI. This CDR3 is built from 12 residues. Concerning this clone itself: Its specificity is not known. Germline and junction disagree at one end, which may indicate a read error.

Study-wide findings and caveats: On average, CD8+ T cells had more expanded clones than CD4+. Nonresponders, in some cases, also had low normalized T-cell clonal expansion.

This TCR came from an adult with an advanced solid tumor such as melanoma, head and neck, liver or kidney cancer. The sequencing here drew on CD4+ or CD8+ T cells sorted from blood, taken in a trial of the OX40 agonist ivuxolimab. V and J are TRBV6-5 and TRBJ2-7, with unresolved D. The CDR3 region has the DNA TGTGCCAGCAGTCCGCGCCCCTACGAGCAGCACTTC. This sequence encodes CASSPRPYEQHF.